These T cell receptor beta chains were read from a single sample in a study of CD8 T cells in Susac syndrome. TCRdb reanalysed the immunoSEQ multiplex PCR reads using MiXCR and keeps one entry per CDR3 protein. The sample consists of around 190,000 distinct CDR3 sequences, 85% to 95% of them appearing once. Sample: CD4+ T cells from PBMCs. The receptors come from a human donor in good health. Both conserved end residues are part of each CDR3. Fields, in order: clone size, D gene, J gene, V gene, CDR3 DNA, CDR3 protein. A D gene is named only where the DNA matches it firmly. Some rows mark clone size as missing; the rest say once, few, many or name a class of expanded clone.

size: .
D: .
J: TRBJ2-2
V: TRBV4-3
DNA: TGCGCCAGCAGCCCCTCAGGGCTAACGAACACCGGGGAGCTGTTTTTT
CDR3: CASSPSGLTNTGELFF

size: .
D: TRBD2
J: TRBJ2-6
V: TRBV27
DNA: TGTGCCAGCAGTTTACGTCGGGAGGGGACGGCCGTCTCTGGGGCCAACGTCCTGACTTTC
CDR3: CASSLRREGTAVSGANVLTF

size: .
D: .
J: TRBJ1-1
V: TRBV9
DNA: TGTGCCAGCAGCGTAGACCGCAGGGGTTATGAAGCTTTCTTT
CDR3: CASSVDRRGYEAFF

size: .
D: TRBD1
J: TRBJ2-1
V: TRBV15
DNA: TGTGCCACCAGCAGAGCACGGGACAGGGAGGCTCACAATGAGCAGTTCTTC
CDR3: CATSRARDREAHNEQFF

size: .
D: TRBD1
J: TRBJ1-2
V: TRBV20-1
DNA: TGCAGTGCACCGGGACAGCGCATTAACTATGGCTACACCTTC
CDR3: CSAPGQRINYGYTF

size: .
D: .
J: TRBJ2-1
V: TRBV27
DNA: TGTGCCAGCCGTCCGAGACAGGTCACCGGGGGGCAGTTCTTC
CDR3: CASRPRQVTGGQFF

size: .
D: .
J: TRBJ2-1
V: TRBV9
DNA: TGTGCCAGCAGCGACCGGGCTCACAGCGATGAGCAGTTCTTC
CDR3: CASSDRAHSDEQFF

size: .
D: .
J: TRBJ2-3
V: TRBV28
DNA: TGTGCCAGCCGCGATCGACGGGGCCTCACAGATACGCAGTATTTT
CDR3: CASRDRRGLTDTQYF

size: .
D: TRBD1
J: TRBJ1-4
V: TRBV29-1
DNA: TGCAGCGTTGCCCGACCCGGACAGGGGGTTGACAATGAAAAACTGTTTTTT
CDR3: CSVARPGQGVDNEKLFF

size: .
D: TRBD2
J: TRBJ2-5
V: TRBV7-9
DNA: TGTGCCAGCAGCTTCACTAGCGGGAGTCGGGAGACCCAGTACTTC
CDR3: CASSFTSGSRETQYF

size: .
D: TRBD2
J: TRBJ2-3
V: TRBV9
DNA: TGTGCCAGCAGCGTAGCTCCTAGCGGGAGGGCCAAAGATACGCAGTATTTT
CDR3: CASSVAPSGRAKDTQYF

size: once
D: .
J: TRBJ1-1
V: TRBV29-1
DNA: TGCAGCGTTGTAGGGGCCCAGAACACTGAAGCTTTCTTT
CDR3: CSVVGAQNTEAFF

size: .
D: .
J: TRBJ2-1
V: TRBV11-2
DNA: TGTGCCAGCAGTCCCTTTAGCGGCCAATTTTACAATGAGCAGTTCTTC
CDR3: CASSPFSGQFYNEQFF

size: once
D: TRBD1
J: TRBJ1-1
V: TRBV27
DNA: TGTGCCAGCAGACCGAACAGGGGGCCTGAAGCTTTCTTT
CDR3: CASRPNRGPEAFF

size: once
D: TRBD1
J: TRBJ1-2
V: TRBV29-1
DNA: TGCAGCCTCAAGGAAACTACGGGACAGGGGAGTGGCTACACCTTC
CDR3: CSLKETTGQGSGYTF

size: .
D: .
J: TRBJ2-1
V: TRBV10-3
DNA: TGTGCCATCAGCTTAGGCGATGAGCAGTTCTTC
CDR3: CAISLGDEQFF

size: .
D: .
J: TRBJ2-1
V: TRBV3-1
DNA: TGTGCCAGCAGCCAAGGGCCCCACAATGAGCAGTTCTTC
CDR3: CASSQGPHNEQFF

size: .
D: .
J: TRBJ2-4
V: TRBV19
DNA: TGTGCCAGTAGTATAGCCCGAGACGACATTCAGTACTTC
CDR3: CASSIARDDIQYF

size: .
D: .
J: TRBJ2-3
V: TRBV5-4
DNA: TGTGCCAGCTCGGGAGACACAGATACGCAGTATTTT
CDR3: CASSGDTDTQYF

size: .
D: TRBD2
J: TRBJ2-7
V: TRBV4-3
DNA: TGCGCCAGCAGCCCAGCTCGGGGGGGCGGCTACGAGCAGTACTTC
CDR3: CASSPARGGGYEQYF

size: .
D: TRBD1
J: TRBJ1-1
V: TRBV29-1
DNA: TGCAGCGTTACCTTTACAGGGGGGGGAAAAGCTTTCTTT
CDR3: CSVTFTGGGKAFF

size: .
D: TRBD1
J: TRBJ1-6
V: TRBV9
DNA: TGTGCCAGCAGCGTAAGGAGACAGGGAGGATCACCCCTCCACTTT
CDR3: CASSVRRQGGSPLHF

size: .
D: .
J: TRBJ2-3
V: TRBV7-2
DNA: TGTGCCAGCAGCTTGGGGGGAACTAGCACAGATACGCAGTATTTT
CDR3: CASSLGGTSTDTQYF

size: .
D: .
J: TRBJ2-3
V: TRBV2
DNA: TGTGCCAGCAGTGAAGCGCTTTTCCCTCGGGGTACGCAGTATTTT
CDR3: CASSEALFPRGTQYF

size: once
D: TRBD2
J: TRBJ2-5
V: TRBV6-1
DNA: TGTGCCAGCACTCCGACTAGCGGGTCCCCCGGGGAGACCCAGTACTTC
CDR3: CASTPTSGSPGETQYF

size: .
D: TRBD2
J: TRBJ2-1
V: TRBV27
DNA: TGTGCCAGCAGTCCCCGGGGACTAGCGGGAGGAAATGAGCAGTTCTTC
CDR3: CASSPRGLAGGNEQFF

size: .
D: .
J: TRBJ1-2
V: TRBV11-2
DNA: TGTGCCAGCAGCTTAGATCATTCAGGGATTGGCTATGGCTACACCTTC
CDR3: CASSLDHSGIGYGYTF

size: .
D: .
J: TRBJ1-2
V: TRBV29-1
DNA: TGCAGCGTTGAAGATCGCCTGGGAGGAGGCTACACCTTC
CDR3: CSVEDRLGGGYTF

size: .
D: .
J: TRBJ1-3
V: TRBV29-1
DNA: TGCAGCGTTGAGCCCGGGAAAGGAAACACCATATATTTT
CDR3: CSVEPGKGNTIYF

size: .
D: .
J: TRBJ2-2
V: TRBV5-6
DNA: TGTGCCAGCAGCTTGGACCGGGGGCGCGACACCGGGGAGCTGTTTTTT
CDR3: CASSLDRGRDTGELFF

size: .
D: .
J: TRBJ2-1
V: TRBV28
DNA: TGTGCCAGCAGTGGAAGGTCCCCGATCTACAATGAGCAGTTCTTC
CDR3: CASSGRSPIYNEQFF

size: .
D: .
J: TRBJ2-7
V: TRBV12-3/TRBV12-4
DNA: TGTGCCAGCAGCGCCGTTTCGGGGTCCTCCTACGAGCAGTACTTC
CDR3: CASSAVSGSSYEQYF

size: .
D: .
J: TRBJ1-1
V: TRBV29-1
DNA: TGCAGCGCCGGGATAATGGGGACTGAAGCTTTCTTT
CDR3: CSAGIMGTEAFF

size: once
D: .
J: TRBJ1-2
V: TRBV9
DNA: TGTGCCAGCAGCGTAGGAGGGGCCGATAACTATGGCTACACCTTC
CDR3: CASSVGGADNYGYTF

size: .
D: TRBD2
J: TRBJ2-3
V: TRBV20-1
DNA: TGCAGTGCTAGAGGCGGGACTAGCGAGCTACTTGATACGCAGTATTTT
CDR3: CSARGGTSELLDTQYF

size: .
D: TRBD1
J: TRBJ1-5
V: TRBV20-1
DNA: TGCAGTGCTCCGGGACAGCCTTATAGCAATCAGCCCCAGCATTTT
CDR3: CSAPGQPYSNQPQHF

size: .
D: .
J: TRBJ2-3
V: TRBV20-1
DNA: TGCAGTGCTAGAGATCGCGGGGAGGATCCTTCAGATACGCAGTATTTT
CDR3: CSARDRGEDPSDTQYF

size: .
D: .
J: TRBJ1-1
V: TRBV14
DNA: TGTGCCAGCAGCCCCCAACAGGGCGCGGGGAACACTGAAGCTTTCTTT
CDR3: CASSPQQGAGNTEAFF

size: once
D: .
J: TRBJ1-6
V: TRBV3-1
DNA: TGTGCCAGCAGCCAATCGATGATTATGCATTCACCCCTCCACTTT
CDR3: CASSQSMIMHSPLHF